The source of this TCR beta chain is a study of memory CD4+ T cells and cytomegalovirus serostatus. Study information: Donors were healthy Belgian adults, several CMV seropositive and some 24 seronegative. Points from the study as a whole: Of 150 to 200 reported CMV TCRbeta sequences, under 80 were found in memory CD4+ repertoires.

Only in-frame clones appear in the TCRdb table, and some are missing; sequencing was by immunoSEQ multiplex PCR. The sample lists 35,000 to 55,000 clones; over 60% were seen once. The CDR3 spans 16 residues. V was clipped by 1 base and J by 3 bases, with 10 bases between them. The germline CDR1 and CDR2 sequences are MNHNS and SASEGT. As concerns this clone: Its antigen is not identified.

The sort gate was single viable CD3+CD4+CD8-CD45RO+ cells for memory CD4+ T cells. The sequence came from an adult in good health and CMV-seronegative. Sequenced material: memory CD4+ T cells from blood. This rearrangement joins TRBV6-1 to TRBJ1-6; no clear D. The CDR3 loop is CASSEVSSIYNSPLHF. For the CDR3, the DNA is TGTGCCAGCAGTGAAGTGAGCAGCATCTATAATTCACCCCTCCACTTT.